The sequence of this T cell receptor (beta chain) was determined in a study of T cells in Graves' hyperthyroidism and ophthalmopathy. Amplification targeted TCR beta CDR3 regions from RNA transcripts. The HTBI primer set drove a first-round RT-PCR of the TCR CDR3. TCRdb re-called the multiplex PCR reads through MiXCR, storing one row per CDR3 protein. The sample includes 600,000 to 750,000 distinct CDR3 sequences, 15% to 20% of them seen just once. This clonotype was seen many times. The clonotype was recovered from a man between 45 and 60 years old with Graves' hyperthyroidism. The sequencing sample was made of blood.

This CDR3 reads CASSLANRLAGVVGELFF. The CDR3 coding sequence is TGTGCCAGCAGCTTAGCCAACCGGCTAGCGGGAGTGGTCGGGGAGCTGTTTTTT. The rearrangement uses TRBV7-9 and TRBJ2-2; 10 nucleotides align to TRBD2. CDR3 length: 18 residues. Germline-derived CDR1 and CDR2 are SEHNR and FQNEAQ (reference sequence). The V segment lost 0 bases and the J segment 7 bases; nucleotides outside the gene matches: 11.